This T cell receptor (beta chain) was captured in a study of lymphopenia after photon versus proton radiotherapy. Study outcomes and limitations: Better survival with proton therapy was suggested as possible, not demonstrated. Oligoclonal CD8+ Temra expansion after nadir drove photon patients' diversity drop. Relative stability marked proton patients; photon patients lost diversity and naive cells.

Concerning this clone: Its target is not known.

Clones were read by immunoSEQ multiplex PCR, and TCRdb kept only the in-frame ones, dropping some. In the table there are more than 9,500 clones, about 87% of which are singletons. CDR1 SGDLS and CDR2 YYNGEE come from the germline V gene. This CDR3 is 16 amino acids long. Trimming took 3 bases from V and 0 from J; bases not matched to a gene: 6. The sequence came from a man aged 60-69 years with pancreatic cancer. The chain uses TRBV9 and TRBJ2-5; 9 positions match TRBD1. This sample comprised peripheral blood, obtained from a patient treated with photon-based radiotherapy. The CDR3, as DNA: TGTGCCAGCAGCGGACAGGGGGGGAATTACCAAGAGACCCAGTACTTC. Translation gives CASSGQGGNYQETQYF.